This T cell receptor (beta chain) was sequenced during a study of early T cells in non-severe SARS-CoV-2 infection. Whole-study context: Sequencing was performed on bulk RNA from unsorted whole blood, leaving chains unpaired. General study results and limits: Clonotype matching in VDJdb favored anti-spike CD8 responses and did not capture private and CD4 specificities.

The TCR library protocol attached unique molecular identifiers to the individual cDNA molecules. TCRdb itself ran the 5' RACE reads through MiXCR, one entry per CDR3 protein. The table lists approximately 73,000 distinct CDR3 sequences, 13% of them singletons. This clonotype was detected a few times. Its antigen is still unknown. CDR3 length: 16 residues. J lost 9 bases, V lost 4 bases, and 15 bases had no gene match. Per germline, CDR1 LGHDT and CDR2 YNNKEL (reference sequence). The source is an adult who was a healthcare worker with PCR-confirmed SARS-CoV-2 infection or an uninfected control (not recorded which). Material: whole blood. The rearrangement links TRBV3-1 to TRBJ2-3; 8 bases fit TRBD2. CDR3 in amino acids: CASSRGTRGLVETQYF. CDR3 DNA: TGTGCCAGCAGCCGGGGGACTAGGGGGTTGGTGGAGACGCAGTATTTT.